These 25 T cell receptor beta chains originate from one sample sequenced in a study of regulatory T cells in long-lasting Graves disease. The authors made the TCR library using RNA they extracted from PBMCs. TCRdb reanalysed the reads using MiXCR and keeps one entry per CDR3 protein. The sample carries about 870 distinct CDR3 sequences, roughly 60% recorded once. The material was peripheral blood mononuclear cells (PBMCs), obtained with antithyroid drug treatment, in newly diagnosed or persistent Graves disease (not recorded which). Receptors were obtained from a female donor with Graves disease.

The CDR3 DNA is TGTGCCAGCAGGGGGACTAGCGGGGGGGAGTCCTACAATGAGCAGTTCTTC. This codes for CASRGTSGGESYNEQFF. The chain recombines TRBV28 with TRBJ2-1; 16 bases align to TRBD2. Germline CDR1 MDHEN, CDR2 SYDVKM. The CDR3 extends over 17 amino acids. The J segment lost 1 base and the V segment lost 6 bases, leaving 3 bases of the junction unmatched.

The V call is TRBV28, the J call TRBJ2-7, with D possibly being TRBD1 (5 bases). V lost 7 bases to trimming and J lost 9 bases, with 13 bases between them. The germline CDR1 and CDR2 sequences are MDHEN and SYDVKM. The CDR3 is made up of 11 amino acids. The CDR3, as DNA: TGTGCCAGCACCACAATAGGGGTGCAGTACTTC. This encodes CASTTIGVQYF.

This chain links TRBV10-3 with TRBJ1-5, with D maybe TRBD1 (6 bases). Trimming stripped 10 bases from V and 3 bases from J, with 16 bases between. The CDR3 consists of 14 residues. Germline-derived CDR1 and CDR2 are ENHRY and SYGVKD. For the CDR3, the DNA is TGTGCCACCGCAACAGGGAGCCCCAATCAGCCCCAGCATTTT. Residues: CATATGSPNQPQHF.

This chain uses TRBV24-1 with TRBJ2-1; tentatively, D is TRBD1 (6 bases). This CDR3 is built from 15 residues. From germline, CDR1 is KGHDR and CDR2 SFDVKD. Trimming pared 7 bases from V and 4 bases from J, leaving 16 bases between. CDR3 amino acids: CATSPRGMDYNEQFF. The CDR3 nucleotides are TGTGCCACCAGCCCGAGGGGGATGGATTACAATGAGCAGTTCTTC.

This clonotype was seen just once. The V gene is TRBV20-1, the J gene TRBJ2-1; D possibly matches TRBD1 or TRBD2 (6 bases each). Trimming stripped 6 bases from V and 8 bases from J, with 23 bases between. The CDR3 runs to 15 residues. Germline V CDR1 and CDR2: DFQATT, SNEGSKA (reference sequence). CDR3 bases: TGCAGTGCCGACAAGGAGGGACACCATCTCCATGAGCAGTTCTTC. Translating it yields CSADKEGHHLHEQFF.

This clonotype has a handful of counts. The V and J genes are TRBV4-3 and TRBJ1-6; 8 positions agree with TRBD1. The V gene end was trimmed by 3 bases and the J gene end by 8 bases; junction bases not matched to a gene: 6. CDR3 length equals 15 residues. CDR1 is LGHNA and CDR2 is YSLEER in the germline V gene. CDR3 residues: CASSQGQDNDSPLHF. The CDR3 DNA is TGCGCCAGCAGCCAGGGACAGGATAATGATTCACCCCTCCACTTT.

The chain is built from TRBV18 and TRBJ1-1; D possibly corresponds to TRBD1 (6 bases). V was shortened by 3 bases and J by 4 bases, with 15 bases between the two germline ends. From germline, CDR1 is KGHSH and CDR2 LQKENI. The CDR3 length is 15 residues. This CDR3 reads CASSPVSGGLTEAFF. In nucleotides, the CDR3 is TGTGCCAGCTCACCGGTTTCCGGGGGCCTCACTGAAGCTTTCTTT.

V is TRBV2 and J is TRBJ2-1; 7 nucleotides align to TRBD1. Trimming took 6 bases from V and 8 from J; bases not matched to a gene: 4. The CDR3 loop spans 12 amino acids. Germline lookup yields CDR1 SNHLY and CDR2 FYNNEI. As DNA, the CDR3 is TGTGCCAGCAGCACAGGGGAAGATGAGCAGTTCTTC. Protein: CASSTGEDEQFF. Full variable domain (rest looked up from reference TRBV2 and TRBJ2-1): EPEVTQTPSHQVTQMGQEVILRCVPISNHLYFYWYRQILGQKVEFLVSFYNNEISEKSEIFDDQFSVERPDGSNFTLKIRSTKLEDSAMYFCASSTGEDEQFFGPGTRLTVL.

The J gene is TRBJ2-3, the V gene TRBV19; 13 positions agree with TRBD2. CDR1 and CDR2 (germline): LNHDA, SQIVND (reference sequence). The CDR3 has 16 residues. Trimming cost V 4 bases and J 2 bases; bases outside gene matches: 3. The CDR3 loop is CASSKGTSGATDTQYF. The CDR3, as DNA: TGTGCCAGTAGTAAAGGGACTAGCGGGGCCACAGATACGCAGTATTTT.

This clonotype appeared a few times. In DNA form, the CDR3 reads TGTGCCAGCTCACCCCAGGAAGCCCGGGAGACCCAGTACTTC. It codes for CASSPQEARETQYF. The V and J genes are TRBV18 and TRBJ2-5; D is unresolved. CDR1 is KGHSH and CDR2 is LQKENI in the germline V gene. V was pared by 3 bases and J by 5 bases, with 13 bases between. CDR3 size: 14 residues.

This chain connects TRBV23-1 to TRBJ1-5; D is uncertain. TRBV23-1 qualifies as an ORF whose function is uncertain. The length of the CDR3 is 13 residues. V lost 11 bases and J lost 7, with 18 bases in between. For the CDR3, the DNA is TGCGCCGATGGTCTCGGGGAACACCAGCCCCAGCATTTT. Its translation: CADGLGEHQPQHF.

J is TRBJ2-7 and V is TRBV28, with a weak D call TRBD1 (7 bases). Germline V lookup: CDR1 MDHEN, CDR2 SYDVKM. The CDR3 covers 14 residues. V was clipped by 8 bases and J by 2 bases, with 16 bases between them. CDR3 sequence (DNA): TGTGCCAGCGCCGTCAGGGGGGCTACCTACGAGCAGTACTTC. Translating it yields CASAVRGATYEQYF.

This sequence joins TRBV27 and TRBJ2-1; TRBD2 might be the D (5 bases). The CDR3 contains 14 residues. CDR1 and CDR2 from the germline V gene are MNHEY and SMNVEV (reference sequence). Trimming pared 6 bases from V and 6 bases from J, leaving 15 bases between. CDR3 amino acids: CASRTPGNLNEQFF. The CDR3 DNA is TGTGCCAGCAGGACCCCCGGGAACCTCAATGAGCAGTTCTTC.

This clonotype showed up just a few times. The J gene is TRBJ1-5, the V gene TRBV19, with 11 positions matching TRBD1. The CDR3 runs 14 residues. Trimming cost V 6 bases and J 6 bases; bases outside gene matches: 4. Germline CDR1 reads LNHDA; CDR2 reads SQIVND (reference sequence). The CDR3 loop reads CASRMGQGGQPQHF. As DNA, the CDR3 is TGTGCCAGTAGGATGGGACAGGGGGGTCAGCCCCAGCATTTT. Based on the CDR3 plus reference TRBV19 and TRBJ1-5, the full variable domain is DGGITQSPKYLFRKEGQNVTLSCEQNLNHDAMYWYRQDPGQGLRLIYYSQIVNDFQKGDIAEGYSVSREKKESFPLTVTSAQKNPTAFYLCASRMGQGGQPQHFGDGTRLSIL.

The chain is built from TRBV27 and TRBJ1-4, with 11 bases aligning to TRBD1. The CDR3 has 13 residues. V gave up 7 bases and J gave up 8 bases; unmatched junction bases: 3. Germline assignment: CDR1 MNHEY and CDR2 SMNVEV (reference sequence). The CDR3 sequence: CASKGQGVEKLFF. CDR3 nucleotides: TGTGCCAGCAAGGGACAGGGGGTGGAAAAACTGTTTTTT.

This chain joins TRBV4-3 and TRBJ2-3; possibly TRBD2 for D (6 bases). The CDR3 has 15 residues. CDR1 and CDR2 from the germline V gene are LGHNA and YSLEER. V lost 4 bases, J lost 4 bases, and 15 bases lay in between. CDR3 in amino acids: CASSPGTGGADTQYF. CDR3 DNA sequence: TGCGCCAGCAGCCCCGGGACTGGCGGAGCAGATACGCAGTATTTT.

This chain connects TRBV7-3 to TRBJ2-1, with 7 bases lining up with TRBD1. CDR3 size: 15 residues. Trimming removed 3 bases from V and 8 bases from J; junction bases left unmatched: 10. The germline gives CDR1 SGHTA, CDR2 FQGTGA. CDR3 loop: CASSFRQGVIDEQFF. The CDR3 nucleotides are TGTGCCAGCAGCTTCCGACAGGGAGTAATCGATGAGCAGTTCTTC. Complete variable domain (other parts from reference TRBV7-3 and TRBJ2-1): GAGVSQTPSNKVTEKGKYVELRCDPISGHTALYWYRQSLGQGPEFLIYFQGTGAADDSGLPNDRFFAVRPEGSVSTLKIQRTERGDSAVYLCASSFRQGVIDEQFFGPGTRLTVL.

V is TRBV19 and J is TRBJ2-7; D is possibly TRBD1 (6 bases). This CDR3 has 13 amino acids. V gave up 3 bases and J gave up 4 bases, with 10 bases separating them. Germline V gene data show CDR1 as LNHDA and CDR2 as SQIVND (reference sequence). CDR3 bases: TGTGCCAGTAGTATTGGCAGGGGTTACGAGCAGTACTTC. Translation: CASSIGRGYEQYF.

This clonotype has only a few counts. The chain carries TRBV20-1 and TRBJ1-1, with D perhaps TRBD1 (5 bases). Germline CDR1 and CDR2: DFQATT and SNEGSKA (reference sequence). The CDR3 runs to 12 residues. Trimming pared 5 bases from V and 3 bases from J, leaving 10 bases between. The CDR3 here is CSASRQYTEAFF. The DNA of the CDR3 is TGCAGTGCTTCCAGACAGTACACTGAAGCTTTCTTT.

Comment on this clonotype: One end of the junction is discordant with germline, which a read error may explain. The chain couples TRBV6-5 to TRBJ1-5, with 8 positions matching TRBD1. Per the germline V gene, CDR1 is MNHEY and CDR2 is SVGAGI. CDR3 length: 15 residues. CDR3 coding DNA: TGTGCCAGCAGCCAAAACAGGGGGATCAATCATCCCCAGCATTTT. Translated, it gives CASSQNRGINHPQHF.

The CDR3, as DNA: TGTGCCAGCAGTTCAACGAAACCGGGCCTAGGAGCGTTCTTC. Translating gives CASSSTKPGLGAFF. The genes are TRBV6-2 or TRBV6-3 and TRBJ2-1; no definite D call. The CDR3 has 14 residues. Germline-derived CDR1 and CDR2 are MNHEY and SVGEGT. V was trimmed by 4 bases and J by 15 bases, leaving 22 bases between them.

The V call is TRBV15, the J call TRBJ2-7, with 7 bases lining up with TRBD2. This CDR3 comprises 16 residues. V lost 1 base to trimming and J lost 3 bases; unmatched junction nucleotides: 9. Looked up from germline, CDR1 is LNHNV and CDR2 is YYDKDF (reference sequence). The CDR3 loop reads CATSRAVLAVNYEQYF. The CDR3 bases are TGTGCCACCAGCAGAGCGGTGCTAGCGGTGAACTACGAGCAGTACTTC.

The chain combines TRBV7-2 with TRBJ2-7; 8 bases are shared with TRBD2. This CDR3 comprises 14 residues. CDR1 is SGHTA, CDR2 FQGNSA, per germline. V shed 3 bases and J 7 bases; nucleotides not matched to a gene: 8. The CDR3 region is CASSFSGNAKEQYF. The CDR3 DNA reads as TGTGCCAGCAGCTTTAGCGGGAACGCTAAGGAGCAGTACTTC.

V usage is TRBV28 and J usage is TRBJ1-2; 7 nucleotides align to TRBD1. The germline CDR1 and CDR2 sequences are MDHEN and SYDVKM. Germline trimming cut 5 bases from V and 0 bases from J; bases unmatched to any gene: 9. CDR3 length equals 16 residues. DNA of the CDR3: TGTGCCAGCAGTCCTTGGGACAGAGCAGCTAACTATGGCTACACCTTC. Amino acid sequence: CASSPWDRAANYGYTF.

This clonotype was seen a few times. The rearrangement joins TRBV5-1 to TRBJ1-1; 7 bases align to TRBD1. Germline lookup yields CDR1 SGHRS and CDR2 YFSETQ. V shed 0 bases, J shed 1 base, and the junction held 9 bases outside the gene matches. The CDR3 totals 17 residues. The CDR3 is CASSLVFRGAKNTEAFF. In nucleotides, the CDR3 is TGCGCCAGCAGCTTGGTGTTCAGGGGGGCTAAGAACACTGAAGCTTTCTTT.